The 5 T cell receptor beta chains below all came from one sample that was sequenced in a study of cytomegalovirus exposure and HLA in healthy donors. Both 60 Vbeta primers and 13 Jbeta primers went into the PCR. Profiled with immunoSEQ multiplex PCR; TCRdb holds only in-frame clones, not every one. Of about 90,000 clones listed, 70% to 85% were seen once; the top ten hold 2.1%. The source material was PBMCs. These receptors came from a man between 18 and 29 years old in good health and CMV-seronegative.

The chain joins TRBV18 to TRBJ1-6; weak D call: TRBD1 (5 bases). This CDR3 spans 15 amino acids. The V gene's germline CDR1 is KGHSH and CDR2 LQKENI. Trimming took off 0 bases at V and 8 bases at J, with 11 bases between the two ends. The CDR3 region has the DNA TGTGCCAGCTCACCACCGGCCGGGGGGGATTCACCCCTCCACTTT. This translates into CASSPPAGGDSPLHF.

The chain carries TRBV7-2 and TRBJ2-2; 9 nucleotides agree with TRBD2. Germline loops: CDR1 SGHTA, CDR2 FQGNSA. J was trimmed by 3 bases and V by 5 bases; bases with no gene match: 4. The CDR3 consists of 15 residues. CDR3 amino acids: CASSRRLADTGELFF. The CDR3 nucleotides read TGTGCCAGCAGCAGAAGACTAGCGGACACCGGGGAGCTGTTTTTT.

This rearrangement joins TRBV7-2 to TRBJ2-5, with 12 bases aligning to TRBD2. The V gene's germline CDR1 is SGHTA and CDR2 FQGNSA. The trim removed 4 bases at V and 5 bases at J, leaving 11 bases unmatched. This CDR3 region has 17 residues. Here the CDR3 DNA reads TGTGCCAGCAGCTCGGGGAGACTAGCGGGAGTTGAGGAGACCCAGTACTTC. This sequence encodes CASSSGRLAGVEETQYF. Drawing the rest from reference TRBV7-2 and TRBJ2-5, the complete variable domain is GAGVSQSPSNKVTEKGKDVELRCDPISGHTALYWYRQSLGQGLEFLIYFQGNSAPDKSGLPSDRFSAERTGGSVSTLTIQRTQQEDSAVYLCASSSGRLAGVEETQYFGPGTRLLVL.

This rearrangement joins TRBV4-1 to TRBJ2-1; 11 nucleotides align to TRBD2. CDR3 size: 19 residues. Germline CDR1 is MGHRA and CDR2 is YSYEKL. J was trimmed by 12 bases and V by 0 bases; bases with no gene match: 19. This CDR3 reads CASSQDRLMGLAATMVQFF. CDR3 nucleotide sequence: TGCGCCAGCAGCCAAGATCGACTAATGGGACTAGCGGCTACAATGGTGCAGTTCTTC.

The chain links TRBV6-6 to TRBJ1-5; 8 positions agree with TRBD1. The CDR3 contains 16 residues. The germline gives CDR1 MNHNY, CDR2 SVGAGI (reference sequence). Trimming took 6 bases from V and 5 from J; bases not matched to a gene: 12. CDR3 nucleotide sequence: TGTGCCAGCAGACCGCACAGGGGGAAATTGGATCAGCCCCAGCATTTT. Its protein product is CASRPHRGKLDQPQHF.